The 32 T cell receptor beta chains listed next were all sequenced from one sample in a study of T cell responses to AZD1222 COVID-19 vaccine. Data came from immunoSEQ multiplex PCR; TCRdb stores just in-frame clones and leaves some out. The data contain fewer than 200,000 clones, around 89% of them singletons. The sample was peripheral blood, taken 28 days after the second AZD1222 dose. All receptors derive from an adult who received the AZD1222 COVID-19 vaccine.

This chain links TRBV6-5 with TRBJ1-2, with TRBD1 matching 8 bases. The V gene's germline CDR1 is MNHEY and CDR2 SVGAGI. The trim removed 4 bases at V and 6 bases at J, leaving 4 bases unmatched. The CDR3 extends over 13 amino acids. CDR3 nucleotides: TGTGCCAGCAGTTTCGACAGGGGTCATGGCTACACCTTC. Translating gives CASSFDRGHGYTF.

In its sample, this clone was seen once. The V and J genes are TRBV2 and TRBJ1-3; perhaps TRBD1 as D (5 bases). The CDR3 has 14 amino acids. V was shortened by 8 bases and J by 0 bases, with 11 bases between the two germline ends. Germline CDR1 SNHLY, CDR2 FYNNEI. The CDR3 nucleotides read TGTGCCAGCCAGGGTAGGGACTCTGGAAACACCATATATTTT. This codes for CASQGRDSGNTIYF. Filled out from reference TRBV2 and TRBJ1-3, the complete variable domain reads EPEVTQTPSHQVTQMGQEVILRCVPISNHLYFYWYRQILGQKVEFLVSFYNNEISEKSEIFDDQFSVERPDGSNFTLKIRSTKLEDSAMYFCASQGRDSGNTIYFGEGSWLTVV.

The chain has TRBV3-1 (or the pseudogene TRBV3-2) and TRBJ1-5; D is perhaps TRBD1 (6 bases). CDR3 length: 13 amino acids. Germline CDR1 is LGHDT and CDR2 is YNNKEL (reference sequence). V was cut by 0 bases and J by 9 bases, with 9 bases left in between. CDR3 loop: CASSQDWGAPQHF. The CDR3 coding sequence is TGTGCCAGCAGCCAAGATTGGGGGGCGCCCCAGCATTTT.

The chain has TRBV5-1 and TRBJ2-7; perhaps TRBD2 as D (5 bases). The V end lost 4 bases, the J end lost 0 bases, and 17 bases lay between the germline ends. Germline loops: CDR1 SGHRS, CDR2 YFSETQ. This CDR3 comprises 16 residues. The CDR3 protein is CASSPDPGTSSYEQYF. Here the CDR3 DNA reads TGCGCCAGCAGCCCCGACCCGGGAACCAGCTCCTACGAGCAGTACTTC.

The rearrangement links TRBV6-1 to TRBJ1-6; 7 bases match TRBD1. The length of the CDR3 is 16 residues. Germline CDR1 and CDR2: MNHNS and SASEGT. J gave up 6 bases and V 7 bases, and 12 bases lay outside the gene matches. The CDR3 DNA reads as TGTGCCAGCACTGAGCAAGGGGGCTTTCCTAATTCACCCCTCCACTTT. Encoded protein: CASTEQGGFPNSPLHF.

This clone is a singleton in its sample. CDR3 protein: CSVRDSNQPQHF. CDR3 nucleotide sequence: TGCAGCGTCCGGGACAGCAATCAGCCCCAGCATTTT. J is TRBJ1-5 and V is TRBV29-1; maybe TRBD1 (5 bases). This CDR3 has 12 amino acids. Trimming took 6 bases from V and 1 from J, leaving 7 bases between them. Per germline, CDR1 SQVTM and CDR2 ANQGSEA.

The J gene is TRBJ1-1, the V gene TRBV4-2; D might be TRBD1 (6 bases). The germline V gene has CDR1 LGHNA and CDR2 YNFKEQ. V shed 4 bases and J shed 4 bases, with 19 bases lying between them. The CDR3 runs to 16 residues. CDR3 sequence: CASSPVGAAKLTEAFF. The CDR3 coding sequence is TGTGCCAGCAGCCCCGTGGGGGCAGCGAAACTCACTGAAGCTTTCTTT.

The rearrangement links TRBV29-1 to TRBJ1-1; possible D gene TRBD1, 5 bases. CDR3 length equals 12 residues. Trimming shortened V by 6 bases and J by 4 bases, and 12 bases separated the two germline ends. Germline V CDR1 and CDR2: SQVTM, ANQGSEA. The CDR3 DNA follows: TGCAGCGTCTCAGGGTTTAGCACTGAAGCTTTCTTT. Its protein product is CSVSGFSTEAFF. Variable domain in full (rest from reference TRBV29-1 and TRBJ1-1): SAVISQKPSRDICQRGTSLTIQCQVDSQVTMMFWYRQQPGQSLTLIATANQGSEATYESGFVIDKFPISRPNLTFSTLTVSNMSPEDSSIYLCSVSGFSTEAFFGQGTRLTVV.

The genes are TRBV21-1 and TRBJ1-5; TRBD1, the D gene given by the table, was not confirmed from the DNA. TRBV21-1 is a listed pseudogene. This CDR3 has 14 residues. The CDR3 spells CASSNSGHGQPQHF. CDR3 DNA: TGTGCCAGCAGCAACTCGGGACACGGTCAGCCCCAGCATTTT.

CDR3 DNA sequence: TGTGCCAGCAGCTTAGTTCGGGACAGGGAAGCTTTCTTT. It translates to CASSLVRDREAFF. The V call is TRBV7-9, the J call TRBJ1-1; 8 nucleotides agree with TRBD1. Germline CDR1 SEHNR, CDR2 FQNEAQ (reference sequence). The V segment lost 1 base and the J segment 8 bases; nucleotides outside the gene matches: 3. CDR3 size: 13 residues.

This chain joins TRBV2 and TRBJ2-7; no clear D gene. The V end was cut by 4 bases, the J end by 2 bases, with 9 bases between. There are 13 residues in the CDR3. CDR1 is SNHLY, CDR2 FYNNEI, per germline. The CDR3 loop is CASSGPRPYEQYF. CDR3 nucleotide sequence: TGTGCCAGCAGTGGACCAAGGCCCTACGAGCAGTACTTC.

This clone was counted a single time. This rearrangement joins TRBV6-5 to TRBJ2-2; tentatively, D is TRBD1 (5 bases). This CDR3 is 14 amino acids long. Trimming removed 7 bases from V and 0 bases from J, with 9 bases in between. Per the germline V gene, CDR1 is MNHEY and CDR2 is SVGAGI. The CDR3 region is CASKSGTNTGELFF. The CDR3, as DNA: TGTGCCAGCAAGTCAGGGACGAACACCGGGGAGCTGTTTTTT.

The chain carries TRBV4-3 and TRBJ1-2, with D hard to call. Trimming left V 0 bases short and J 5 bases short, with 7 bases between. CDR1 and CDR2 (germline): LGHNA, YSLEER. The CDR3 totals 13 residues. The CDR3 DNA is TGCGCCAGCAGCCAAGATGGGATGTATGGCTACACCTTC. It codes for CASSQDGMYGYTF.

The chain carries TRBV16 and TRBJ2-3; perhaps D is TRBD1 or TRBD2 (6 bases each). Germline V gives CDR1 KGHSY, CDR2 FQNENV. This CDR3 comprises 15 residues. With 5 bases removed from V and 1 base from J, the gap between germline ends came to 13 bases. For the CDR3, the DNA is TGTGCCAGCAGCGGAAGGGGGGTAGGCACAGATACGCAGTATTTT. It yields the protein CASSGRGVGTDTQYF.

The V call is TRBV27, the J call TRBJ2-7, with D tentatively TRBD2 (6 bases). Germline V gene data show CDR1 as MNHEY and CDR2 as SMNVEV (reference sequence). The CDR3 consists of 14 residues. Trimming cost V 2 bases and J 4 bases, with 12 bases left between them. The CDR3 DNA is TGTGCCAGCAGTTTAATTGGGGAGGTTTACGAGCAGTACTTC. Protein product: CASSLIGEVYEQYF.

The chain employs TRBV11-3 and TRBJ2-5, with 8 bases aligning to TRBD2. The CDR3 consists of 15 residues. CDR1 is SGHNT, CDR2 YENEEA, per germline. V lost 4 bases, J lost 5 bases, and 9 bases stayed unmatched. DNA of the CDR3: TGTGCCAGCAGCTCCGCTGGCGGGGGGCAGGAGACCCAGTACTTC. Translated: CASSSAGGGQETQYF.

This chain uses TRBV15 with TRBJ2-2; a possible D gene is TRBD2 (5 bases). The CDR3 extends over 16 amino acids. CDR1 and CDR2 (germline): LNHNV, YYDKDF (reference sequence). V lost 0 bases, J lost 7 bases, and 15 bases lay in between. The CDR3, as DNA: TGTGCCACCAGCAGAGATCGTGCAGCGGTTGGCGGGGAGCTGTTTTTT. Its protein is CATSRDRAAVGGELFF.

This clone was seen once. V is TRBV24-1 and J is TRBJ1-6, with 8 bases fitting TRBD1. The V gene's germline CDR1 is KGHDR and CDR2 SFDVKD. V dropped 10 bases and J dropped 8; count of bases not matched to a gene: 12. The CDR3 is 15 amino acids. In DNA form, the CDR3 reads TGTGCCACAGACTTCAGGGGGCCTCTGCATTCACCCCTCCACTTT. It codes for CATDFRGPLHSPLHF.

The chain carries TRBV5-4 and TRBJ1-2, with D tentatively TRBD1 (6 bases). The ends were cut back, 5 bases at V and 5 bases at J, with 13 bases in the middle. The CDR3 runs 13 residues. Germline V gene data show CDR1 as SGHNT and CDR2 as YYREEE (reference sequence). As DNA, the CDR3 is TGTGCCAGCAGAAGGTTCCAGGGGTATGGCTACACCTTC. It specifies CASRRFQGYGYTF.

The CDR3 sequence: CASSESDNSPLHF. The CDR3 DNA follows: TGTGCCAGCAGTGAAAGCGATAATTCACCCCTCCACTTT. The rearrangement links TRBV6-1 to TRBJ1-6; D remains ambiguous. Germline CDR1 reads MNHNS; CDR2 reads SASEGT. V lost 2 bases, J lost 5 bases, and 4 bases lay in between. This CDR3 has 13 residues.

This clone is a singleton in its sample. The chain combines TRBV11-2 with TRBJ2-1; D not resolved. The CDR3 extends over 15 amino acids. Germline CDR1 SGHAT, CDR2 FQNNGV. V dropped 5 bases and J dropped 0 bases, with 11 bases sitting between them. The CDR3 DNA reads TGTGCCAGCAGCGCGACCCGGAGCTCCTACAATGAGCAGTTCTTC. Protein product: CASSATRSSYNEQFF. Complete variable domain (other parts from reference TRBV11-2 and TRBJ2-1): EAGVAQSPRYKIIEKRQSVAFWCNPISGHATLYWYQQILGQGPKLLIQFQNNGVVDDSQLPKDRFSAERLKGVDSTLKIQPAKLEDSAVYLCASSATRSSYNEQFFGPGTRLTVL.

The chain carries TRBV29-1 and TRBJ1-1; 10 bases map to TRBD1. The V gene's germline CDR1 is SQVTM and CDR2 ANQGSEA. This CDR3 comprises 12 residues. V was clipped by 7 bases and J by 5 bases; unmatched bases: 4. The CDR3 loop reads CSADRGRTEAFF. The CDR3 nucleotides are TGCAGCGCTGACAGGGGGCGGACTGAAGCTTTCTTT.

This clone came up once. The genes are TRBV9 and TRBJ2-3, with 9 bases aligning to TRBD2. This CDR3 contains 15 residues. Germline assignment: CDR1 SGDLS and CDR2 YYNGEE. Trimming at V came to 2 bases and at J to 4 bases, leaving 5 bases not matched to a gene. The CDR3 here is CASSVGGGAPDTQYF. The CDR3 nucleotides read TGTGCCAGCAGCGTTGGCGGGGGGGCCCCAGATACGCAGTATTTT.

This clone appeared a few times. The chain is built from TRBV2 and TRBJ2-7; a possible D gene is TRBD1 (6 bases). Germline V gene sequence: CDR1 SNHLY, CDR2 FYNNEI. The CDR3 is made up of 14 amino acids. V lost 2 bases to trimming and J lost 4 bases, with 12 bases between them. The chain's CDR3 is CASSESRTAYEQYF. The CDR3 nucleotides are TGTGCCAGCAGTGAATCAAGGACAGCTTACGAGCAGTACTTC.

The count of this clone is one. The chain recombines TRBV10-3 with TRBJ1-1; D is unclear. Germline V gives CDR1 ENHRY, CDR2 SYGVKD. There are 14 residues in the CDR3. V gave up 7 bases and J gave up 1 base, with 13 bases separating them. The CDR3 nucleotides are TGTGCCATCACGCAGTCGTCCAGGAACACTGAAGCTTTCTTT. It yields the protein CAITQSSRNTEAFF.

The chain employs TRBV6-5 and TRBJ2-2; D gene ambiguous. The CDR3 runs 15 residues. Germline CDR1 and CDR2: MNHEY and SVGAGI. Trimming took off 6 bases at V and 2 bases at J, with 13 bases between the two ends. The CDR3 protein is CASSTTYGNTGELFF. The CDR3 nucleotides are TGTGCCAGCAGCACCACATACGGTAACACCGGGGAGCTGTTTTTT.

This chain's CDR3 is CAWSRTNYGYTF. In DNA form, the CDR3 reads TGTGCCTGGAGTAGGACTAACTATGGCTACACCTTC. The chain has TRBV30 and TRBJ1-2; no firm D call. Germline assignment: CDR1 GTSNPN and CDR2 SVGIG (reference sequence). The CDR3 is 12 residues long. The ends were cut back, 2 bases at V and 0 bases at J, with 4 bases in the middle. Supplemented by reference TRBV30 and TRBJ1-2, the full variable domain reads SQTIHQWPATLVQPVGSPLSLECTVEGTSNPNLYWYRQAAGRGLQLLFYSVGIGQISSEVPQNLSASRPQDRQFILSSKKLLLSDSGFYLCAWSRTNYGYTFGSGTRLTVV.

The chain recombines TRBV2 with TRBJ1-4; D is perhaps TRBD1 (6 bases). This CDR3 is 13 amino acids long. V was pared by 7 bases and J by 8 bases, with 14 bases between. Germline lookup yields CDR1 SNHLY and CDR2 FYNNEI. The CDR3 here is CASTRDISEKLFF. In nucleotides, the CDR3 is TGTGCCAGCACTAGGGACATAAGCGAAAAACTGTTTTTT.

The V and J genes are TRBV18 and TRBJ2-5, with D unclear. The CDR3 runs to 18 residues. The ends were cut back, 3 bases at V and 1 base at J, with 21 bases in the middle. Germline loops: CDR1 KGHSH, CDR2 LQKENI. The CDR3 DNA reads as TGTGCCAGCTCACCCCGGGTCCAGTCTGAGATGCTCCAAGAGACCCAGTACTTC. Protein sequence: CASSPRVQSEMLQETQYF.

The chain employs TRBV21-1 and TRBJ1-2. TRBV21-1 is listed as a pseudogene. This CDR3 is 12 amino acids long. The CDR3 sequence is CASRGTGHGYTF. Written as DNA, the CDR3 is TGTGCCAGCAGGGGAACGGGGCATGGCTACACCTTC.

The chain joins TRBV2 to TRBJ1-2; D call uncertain. The CDR3 contains 14 residues. V was shortened by 0 bases and J by 4 bases, with 9 bases between the two germline ends. Germline-derived CDR1 and CDR2 are SNHLY and FYNNEI. In DNA form, the CDR3 reads TGTGCCAGCAGTGAAGCGCTGCGGTCCTATGGCTACACCTTC. Translating gives CASSEALRSYGYTF.

The rearrangement joins TRBV5-6 to TRBJ2-6; no reliable D call. Trimming pared 3 bases from V and 2 bases from J, leaving 9 bases between. Germline loops: CDR1 SGHDT, CDR2 YYEEEE. This CDR3 spans 15 amino acids. The CDR3 loop reads CASSSSTAGANVLTF. DNA of the CDR3: TGTGCCAGCAGCTCCTCGACCGCTGGGGCCAACGTCCTGACTTTC.